This entry lists 8 T cell receptor beta chains sequenced from one sample in a study of cytotoxic CD8 clonotypes in ibrutinib-treated CLL. Measured with immunoSEQ multiplex PCR; TCRdb has only the in-frame clones, and not every one. The repertoire holds almost 45,000 clones, nearly 70% seen once, with roughly 14% in the top ten. The material sequenced was PBMCs, taken after 12 months of ibrutinib treatment. Receptors originate from a human donor with chronic lymphocytic leukemia.

The rearrangement joins TRBV7-2 to TRBJ1-1, with unresolved D. The germline V and J ends were trimmed by 6 bases and 4 bases, with 18 bases remaining between them. This CDR3 comprises 15 residues. The V gene's germline CDR1 is SGHTA and CDR2 FQGNSA. For the CDR3, the DNA is TGTGCCAGCAGTTCCGACATGCCTGGCTCCACTGAAGCTTTCTTT. Residues: CASSSDMPGSTEAFF. The full variable domain, rest sourced from reference TRBV7-2 and TRBJ1-1, is GAGVSQSPSNKVTEKGKDVELRCDPISGHTALYWYRQSLGQGLEFLIYFQGNSAPDKSGLPSDRFSAERTGGSVSTLTIQRTQQEDSAVYLCASSSDMPGSTEAFFGQGTRLTVV.

This chain joins TRBV28 and TRBJ1-1; no reliable D call. This CDR3 comprises 13 residues. The ends were cut back, 6 bases at V and 4 bases at J, with 12 bases in the middle. Germline values: CDR1 MDHEN, CDR2 SYDVKM. CDR3 coding DNA: TGTGCCAGCAGCCGCGGTGACTTCACTGAAGCTTTCTTT. Translation: CASSRGDFTEAFF.

This clone was observed a handful of times. CDR3 nucleotides: TGCGCCAGCTGGACGTGTGGACAGGGGGCGAAGACCCAGTACTTC. It is translated as CASWTCGQGAKTQYF. This chain links TRBV23-1 with TRBJ2-5, with TRBD1 matching 11 bases. TRBV23-1 is an ORF for which the function is uncertain. This CDR3 spans 15 amino acids. V shed 8 bases and J 6 bases; nucleotides not matched to a gene: 11.

As for this clone: Other DNA sequences within the sample encode an identical CDR3. The V and J genes are TRBV28 and TRBJ1-5; D gene unclear. The CDR3 has 12 amino acids. The germline CDR1 and CDR2 sequences are MDHEN and SYDVKM. The V and J ends lost 1 base and 7 bases respectively, with 5 bases between them. The CDR3 nucleotides read TGTGCCAGCAGTTTATTAGGGCAGCCCCAGCATTTT. Translating gives CASSLLGQPQHF.

The chain is built from TRBV11-2 and TRBJ2-5, with 13 bases matching TRBD2. Germline lookup yields CDR1 SGHAT and CDR2 FQNNGV. CDR3 size: 16 residues. The V and J ends lost 5 bases and 5 bases, in that order; junction bases with no gene match: 8. DNA of the CDR3: TGTGCCAGCAGCACACTAGCGGGAGGGGCCGGGGAGACCCAGTACTTC. It translates to CASSTLAGGAGETQYF.

The CDR3 loop reads CASSSGGVGQFF. CDR3 nucleotides: TGCGCCAGCAGCTCCGGGGGTGTAGGGCAGTTCTTC. The chain links TRBV5-1 to TRBJ2-1, with a weak D call TRBD2 (6 bases). The CDR3 extends over 12 amino acids. Trimming removed 3 bases at V and 12 bases at J, with 13 bases between. CDR1 is SGHRS and CDR2 is YFSETQ in the germline V gene.

This chain links TRBV27 with TRBJ1-2, with 8 nucleotides matching TRBD1. The CDR3 sequence is 14 residues long. Per germline, CDR1 MNHEY and CDR2 SMNVEV (reference sequence). Losses at the gene ends were 4 bases for V and 2 bases for J; bases not matched to a gene: 3. CDR3 in amino acids: CASSSRTGNYGYTF. CDR3 sequence (DNA): TGTGCCAGCAGTTCAAGGACAGGGAACTATGGCTACACCTTC.

This chain joins TRBV9 and TRBJ2-3; unclear D gene. The CDR3 sequence is 13 residues long. Germline V gene lookup returns CDR1 SGDLS and CDR2 YYNGEE. V was cut by 0 bases and J by 5 bases, with 7 bases left in between. The CDR3 loop reads CASSVATGDTQYF. DNA of the CDR3: TGTGCCAGCAGCGTAGCCACCGGAGATACGCAGTATTTT.